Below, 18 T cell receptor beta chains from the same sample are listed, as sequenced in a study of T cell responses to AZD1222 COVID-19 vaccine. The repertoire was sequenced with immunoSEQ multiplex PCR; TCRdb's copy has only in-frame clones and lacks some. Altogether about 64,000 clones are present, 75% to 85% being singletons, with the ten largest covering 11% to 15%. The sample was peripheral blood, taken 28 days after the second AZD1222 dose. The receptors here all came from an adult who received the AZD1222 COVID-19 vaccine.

The CDR3 nucleotides read TGTGCCAGCAGCTTCACCGGGGGTAGCAATCAGCCCCAGCATTTT. It is translated as CASSFTGGSNQPQHF. The chain links TRBV5-5 to TRBJ1-5; D is possibly TRBD1 (5 bases). From germline, CDR1 is SGHKS and CDR2 YYEKEE (reference sequence). CDR3 length equals 15 residues. V lost 2 bases and J lost 0, with 9 bases in between.

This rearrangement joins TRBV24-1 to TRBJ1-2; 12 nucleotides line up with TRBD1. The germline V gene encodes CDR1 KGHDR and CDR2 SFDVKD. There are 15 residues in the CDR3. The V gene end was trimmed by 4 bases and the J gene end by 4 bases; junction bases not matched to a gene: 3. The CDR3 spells CATSDGTGGSYGYTF. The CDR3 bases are TGTGCCACCAGTGACGGGACAGGGGGCAGCTATGGCTACACCTTC.

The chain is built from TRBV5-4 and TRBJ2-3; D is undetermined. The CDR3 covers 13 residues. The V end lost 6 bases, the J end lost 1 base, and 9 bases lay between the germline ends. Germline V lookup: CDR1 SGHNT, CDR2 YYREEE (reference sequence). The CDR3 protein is CASTNWGTDTQYF. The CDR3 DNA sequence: TGTGCCAGCACAAATTGGGGCACAGATACGCAGTATTTT.

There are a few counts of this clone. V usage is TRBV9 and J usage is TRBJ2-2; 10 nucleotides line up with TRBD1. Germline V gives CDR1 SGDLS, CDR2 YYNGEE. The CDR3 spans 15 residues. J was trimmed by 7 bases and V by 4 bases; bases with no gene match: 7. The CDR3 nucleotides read TGTGCCAGCAGCATGGGACAGGGGTACGGCGGGGAGCTGTTTTTT. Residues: CASSMGQGYGGELFF.

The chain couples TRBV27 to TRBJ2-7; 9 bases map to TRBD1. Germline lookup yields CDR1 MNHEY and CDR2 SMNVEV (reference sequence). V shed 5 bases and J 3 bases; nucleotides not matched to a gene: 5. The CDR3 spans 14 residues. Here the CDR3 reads CASSHRDRVYEQYF. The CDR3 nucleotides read TGTGCCAGCAGTCACCGGGACAGGGTCTACGAGCAGTACTTC.

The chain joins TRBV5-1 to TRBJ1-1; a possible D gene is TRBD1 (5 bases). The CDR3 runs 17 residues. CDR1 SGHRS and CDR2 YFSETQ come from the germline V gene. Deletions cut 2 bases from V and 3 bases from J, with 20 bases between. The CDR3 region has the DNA TGCGCCAGCAGCTTTGGGGGAAAGGGAATTTCGGACACTGAAGCTTTCTTT. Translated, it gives CASSFGGKGISDTEAFF.

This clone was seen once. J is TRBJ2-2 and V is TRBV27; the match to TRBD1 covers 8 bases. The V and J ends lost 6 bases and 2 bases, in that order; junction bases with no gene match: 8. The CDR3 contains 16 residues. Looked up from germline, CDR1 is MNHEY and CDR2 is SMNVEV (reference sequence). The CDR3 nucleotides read TGTGCCAGCAGGGAATGGACAGGGACAAACACCGGGGAGCTGTTTTTT. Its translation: CASREWTGTNTGELFF.

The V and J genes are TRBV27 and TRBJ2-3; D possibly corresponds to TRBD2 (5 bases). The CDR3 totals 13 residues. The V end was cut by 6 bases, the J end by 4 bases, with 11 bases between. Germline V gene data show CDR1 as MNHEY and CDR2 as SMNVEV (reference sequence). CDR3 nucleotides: TGTGCCAGCAGGGACTCTCTGGCAGATACGCAGTATTTT. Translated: CASRDSLADTQYF.

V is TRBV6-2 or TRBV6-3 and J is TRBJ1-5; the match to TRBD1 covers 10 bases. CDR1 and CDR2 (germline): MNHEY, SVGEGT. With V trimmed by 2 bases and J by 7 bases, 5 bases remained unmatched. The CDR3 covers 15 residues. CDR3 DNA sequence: TGTGCCAGCAGTTACCGGGACAGGGGTTTGCAGCCCCAGCATTTT. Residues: CASSYRDRGLQPQHF.

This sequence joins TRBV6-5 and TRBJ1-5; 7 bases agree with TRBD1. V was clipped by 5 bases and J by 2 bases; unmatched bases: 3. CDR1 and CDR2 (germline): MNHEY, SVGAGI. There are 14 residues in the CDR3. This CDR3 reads CASSLDRGNQPQHF. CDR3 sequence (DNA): TGTGCCAGCAGTCTAGACAGGGGCAATCAGCCCCAGCATTTT.

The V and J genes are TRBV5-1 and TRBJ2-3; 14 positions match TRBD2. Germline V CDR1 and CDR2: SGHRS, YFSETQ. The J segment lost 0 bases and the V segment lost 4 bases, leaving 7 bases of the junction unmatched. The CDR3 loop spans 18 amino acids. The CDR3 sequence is CASSPGLAGAFSTDTQYF. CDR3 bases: TGCGCCAGCAGCCCGGGACTAGCGGGGGCTTTTAGCACAGATACGCAGTATTTT.

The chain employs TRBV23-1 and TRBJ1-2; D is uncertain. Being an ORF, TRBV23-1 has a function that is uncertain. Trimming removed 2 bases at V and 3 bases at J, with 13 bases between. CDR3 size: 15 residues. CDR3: CASSQNPGTDYGYTF. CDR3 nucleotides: TGCGCCAGCAGTCAAAATCCAGGTACGGACTATGGCTACACCTTC.

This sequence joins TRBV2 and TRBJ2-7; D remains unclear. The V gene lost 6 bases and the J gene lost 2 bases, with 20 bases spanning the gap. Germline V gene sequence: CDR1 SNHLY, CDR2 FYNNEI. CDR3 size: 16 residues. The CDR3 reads CASSPTGAGVPYEQYF. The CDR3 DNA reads TGTGCCAGCAGCCCCACTGGAGCAGGCGTTCCCTACGAGCAGTACTTC.

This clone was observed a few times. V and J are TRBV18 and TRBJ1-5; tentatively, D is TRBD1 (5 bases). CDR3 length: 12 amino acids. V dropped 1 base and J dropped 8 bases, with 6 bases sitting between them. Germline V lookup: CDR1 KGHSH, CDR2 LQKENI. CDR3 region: CASSPRGEPQHF. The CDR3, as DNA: TGTGCCAGCTCACCACGGGGGGAGCCCCAGCATTTT. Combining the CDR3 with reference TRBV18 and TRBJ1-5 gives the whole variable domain NAGVMQNPRHLVRRRGQEARLRCSPMKGHSHVYWYRQLPEEGLKFMVYLQKENIIDESGMPKERFSAEFPKEGPSILRIQQVVRGDSAAYFCASSPRGEPQHFGDGTRLSIL.

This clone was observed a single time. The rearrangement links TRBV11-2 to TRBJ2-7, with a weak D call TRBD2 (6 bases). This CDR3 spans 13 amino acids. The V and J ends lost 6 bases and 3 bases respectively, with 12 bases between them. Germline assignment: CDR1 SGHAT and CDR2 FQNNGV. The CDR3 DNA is TGTGCCAGCAGACCGATGACTAGCTACGAGCAGTACTTC. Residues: CASRPMTSYEQYF. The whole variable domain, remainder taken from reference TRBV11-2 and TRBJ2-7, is EAGVAQSPRYKIIEKRQSVAFWCNPISGHATLYWYQQILGQGPKLLIQFQNNGVVDDSQLPKDRFSAERLKGVDSTLKIQPAKLEDSAVYLCASRPMTSYEQYFGPGTRLTVT.

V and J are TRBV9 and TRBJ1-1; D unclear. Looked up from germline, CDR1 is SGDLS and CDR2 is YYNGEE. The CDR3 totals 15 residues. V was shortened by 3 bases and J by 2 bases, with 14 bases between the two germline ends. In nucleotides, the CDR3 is TGTGCCAGCAGCGCCAAAGGATTCTCTAACACTGAAGCTTTCTTT. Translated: CASSAKGFSNTEAFF.

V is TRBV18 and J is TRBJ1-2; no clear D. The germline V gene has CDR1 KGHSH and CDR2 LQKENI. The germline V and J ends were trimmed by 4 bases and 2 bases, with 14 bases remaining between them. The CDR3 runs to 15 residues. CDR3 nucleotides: TGTGCCAGCTCACGGGGTCGAGAACCAAACTATGGCTACACCTTC. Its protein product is CASSRGREPNYGYTF.

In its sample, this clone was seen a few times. The CDR3 spells CASSQDTQVNQPQHF. The CDR3 DNA reads as TGCGCCAGCAGCCAAGATACGCAGGTCAATCAGCCCCAGCATTTT. The chain is built from TRBV4-1 and TRBJ1-5; D is uncertain. CDR1 and CDR2 (germline): MGHRA, YSYEKL. The CDR3 covers 15 residues. V was clipped by 0 bases and J by 3 bases, with 9 bases between them.